The clone carrying this TCR beta chain was seen more than once but under ten times. TCRdb redid the calling of the 5' RACE reads with MiXCR, one entry per CDR3 protein. The repertoire holds 70,000 or so distinct CDR3 sequences, with approximately 15% as singletons. The data are from a study of HIV-infected patients and healthy controls. The CDR3 runs to 15 residues. V gave up 6 bases and J gave up 8 bases, with 19 bases separating them. Germline values: CDR1 SGHTA, CDR2 FQGNSA. V usage is TRBV7-2 and J usage is TRBJ1-4; D unresolved. The sequenced sample consisted of CD4+ T cells from blood. This clonotype originated in a human donor in good health. The CDR3 region is CASRDAGGPDEKLFF. In DNA, the CDR3 is TGTGCCAGCAGAGACGCAGGTGGGCCCGACGAAAAACTGTTTTTT.